The next 5 T cell receptor beta chains were all read from a single sample in a study of CD8 T cells in Susac syndrome. RNA totalling roughly 0.45 to 1 ug underwent reverse transcription with random hexamers. TCRdb re-derived calls from the immunoSEQ multiplex PCR reads in MiXCR, one entry per CDR3 protein. The table records about 200,000 distinct CDR3 sequences, 90% to 95% of them present only once. The sequenced sample was CD4+ T cells from PBMCs. The receptors originated from a human donor in good health.

The chain carries TRBV12-5 and TRBJ1-1; D remains unclear. The V end was cut by 6 bases, the J end by 1 base, with 12 bases between. The CDR3 consists of 14 residues. Germline loops: CDR1 LGHNT, CDR2 FRNRAP. CDR3: CASGPGLANTEAFF. The CDR3 DNA reads TGTGCTAGTGGCCCGGGCTTGGCGAACACTGAAGCTTTCTTT.

This chain links TRBV4-1 with TRBJ2-2; no definite D call. CDR3 size: 15 residues. The V end was cut by 0 bases, the J end by 5 bases, with 10 bases between. Germline CDR1 MGHRA, CDR2 YSYEKL. The CDR3 loop reads CASSQEDNWTGELFF. As DNA, the CDR3 is TGCGCCAGCAGCCAAGAGGATAATTGGACCGGGGAGCTGTTTTTT.

The chain employs TRBV9 and TRBJ1-6; D is unresolved. Per germline, CDR1 SGDLS and CDR2 YYNGEE. V lost 0 bases, J lost 1 base, and 11 bases lay in between. The CDR3 covers 17 residues. CDR3 residues: CASSVGQASSYNSPLHF. The CDR3 DNA reads TGTGCCAGCAGCGTAGGACAAGCGAGTTCCTATAATTCACCCCTCCACTTT.

The chain is built from TRBV20-1 and TRBJ1-4, with unresolved D. The CDR3 runs 11 residues. The V gene's germline CDR1 is DFQATT and CDR2 SNEGSKA (reference sequence). Trimming removed 2 bases at V and 7 bases at J, with 5 bases between. The DNA of the CDR3 is TGCAGTGCTAGACACATTGAAAAACTGTTTTTT. Translation gives CSARHIEKLFF.

V usage is TRBV5-4 and J usage is TRBJ1-1; TRBD1 matches at 9 bases. Germline lookup yields CDR1 SGHNT and CDR2 YYREEE (reference sequence). The CDR3 consists of 15 residues. Trimming removed 3 bases from V and 6 bases from J; junction bases left unmatched: 9. The CDR3 protein is CASSSGGQGIPEAFF. The CDR3 DNA sequence: TGTGCCAGCAGCTCGGGGGGACAGGGAATCCCTGAAGCTTTCTTT.